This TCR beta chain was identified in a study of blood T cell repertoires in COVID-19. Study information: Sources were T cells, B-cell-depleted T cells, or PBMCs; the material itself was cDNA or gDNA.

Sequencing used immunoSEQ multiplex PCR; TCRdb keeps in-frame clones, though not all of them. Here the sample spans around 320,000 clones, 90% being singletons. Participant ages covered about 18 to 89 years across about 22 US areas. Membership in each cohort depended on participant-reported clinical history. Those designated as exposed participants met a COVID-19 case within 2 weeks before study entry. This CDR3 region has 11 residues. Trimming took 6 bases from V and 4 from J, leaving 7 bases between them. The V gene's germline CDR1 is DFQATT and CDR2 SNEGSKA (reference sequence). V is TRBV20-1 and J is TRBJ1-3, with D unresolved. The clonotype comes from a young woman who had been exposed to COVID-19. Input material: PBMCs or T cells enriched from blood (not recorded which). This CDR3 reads CSARYGNTIYF. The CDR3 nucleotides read TGCAGTGCCCGGTACGGAAACACCATATATTTT.